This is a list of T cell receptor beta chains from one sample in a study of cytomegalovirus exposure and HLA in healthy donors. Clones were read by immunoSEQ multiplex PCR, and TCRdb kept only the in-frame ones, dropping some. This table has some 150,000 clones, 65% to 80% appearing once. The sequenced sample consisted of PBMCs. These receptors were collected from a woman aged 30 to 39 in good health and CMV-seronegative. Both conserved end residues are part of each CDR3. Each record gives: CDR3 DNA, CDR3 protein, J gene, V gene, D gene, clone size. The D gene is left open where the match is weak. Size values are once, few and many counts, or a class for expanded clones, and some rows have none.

TGTGCCAGCAGCGAGACTAGCGGGGGGCACAATGAGCAGTTCTTC	CASSETSGGHNEQFF	TRBJ2-1	TRBV9	TRBD2	few
TGTGCCAGCAGCGTAGCGGGACTAGGATACAATGAGCAGTTCTTC	CASSVAGLGYNEQFF	TRBJ2-1	TRBV9	TRBD2	.
TGTGCCATCTCCACACAGGGTATGAACACTGAAGCTTTCTTT	CAISTQGMNTEAFF	TRBJ1-1	TRBV10-3	.	.
TGTGCCAGCTCACCAGACTCCGGCGAGCAGTACTTC	CASSPDSGEQYF	TRBJ2-7	TRBV18	.	once
TGTGCCAGCAGTGACTTGGGAGTCCCCACAGATACGCAGTATTTT	CASSDLGVPTDTQYF	TRBJ2-3	TRBV6-1	.	.
TGTGCCAGCAGCCTGGGGGCAGGGGGGACCACAGATACGCAGTATTTT	CASSLGAGGTTDTQYF	TRBJ2-3	TRBV11-2	.	.
TGCGCCAGCAGCCTGGGGACAGGGGAAGAATATGGCTACACCTTC	CASSLGTGEEYGYTF	TRBJ1-2	TRBV5-1	TRBD1	.
TGCGCCAGCAGCTTGAATCTAGCGGCCCAAGAGACCCAGTACTTC	CASSLNLAAQETQYF	TRBJ2-5	TRBV5-1	TRBD2	few
TGTGCCAGCAGCGGACTAGCGGGGGCCTGCACAGATACGCAGTATTTT	CASSGLAGACTDTQYF	TRBJ2-3	TRBV21-1	.	.
TGTGCCAGCAGCCCAGGACAGGGGCGGTTTGAAAAACTGTTTTTT	CASSPGQGRFEKLFF	TRBJ1-4	TRBV7-9	TRBD1	once
TGCGCCAGCAGCCAGGATCGACAGGGAACTTATAATTCACCCCTCCACTTT	CASSQDRQGTYNSPLHF	TRBJ1-6	TRBV4-1	TRBD1	.
TGTGCCAGCAGCTCCGGCCTAGGTACAGATACGCAGTATTTT	CASSSGLGTDTQYF	TRBJ2-3	TRBV11-3	.	.
TGCGCCAGCAGCTTGCGGGTCAGGGACGAGCAGTACTTC	CASSLRVRDEQYF	TRBJ2-7	TRBV5-1	.	.
TGTGCCAGCAGCCGCGTTAGCGGGGGGGTCGGGCAAGAGACCCAGTACTTC	CASSRVSGGVGQETQYF	TRBJ2-5	TRBV4-2	TRBD2	few
TGTGCCAGAAGCTCTGGGCGTTATGGCTACACCTTC	CARSSGRYGYTF	TRBJ1-2	TRBV5-3	.	.
TGTGCCAGTAGTATAGGGGAGGGGAAAAACATTCAGTACTTC	CASSIGEGKNIQYF	TRBJ2-4	TRBV19	TRBD2	once
TGCAGCGTGGGAGGACTAGCGGGGGGTGTCACAGATACGCAGTATTTT	CSVGGLAGGVTDTQYF	TRBJ2-3	TRBV29-1	TRBD2	.
TGTGCCAGCAGTTCGAACCGCCTACTACCGGGACTAGCAGGAGAGACCCAGTACTTC	CASSSNRLLPGLAGETQYF	TRBJ2-5	TRBV2	TRBD2	.
TGTGCCAGCAGTCCTTACAGGGGGAACACTGAAGCTTTCTTT	CASSPYRGNTEAFF	TRBJ1-1	TRBV28	TRBD1	.
TGCGCCAGCAGCCAGTCTGATCGGGATGGCACCGGGGAGCTGTTTTTT	CASSQSDRDGTGELFF	TRBJ2-2	TRBV4-1	.	.
TGCAGCGTTGAGGGACAGGGCCAAGAGACCCAGTACTTC	CSVEGQGQETQYF	TRBJ2-5	TRBV29-1	TRBD1	once
TGTGCCAGCAGACTACAGGGGGCGAGTCTGGTGACTGAAGCTTTCTTT	CASRLQGASLVTEAFF	TRBJ1-1	TRBV28	TRBD1	.